This TCR beta chain was recovered during a study of CD8 T cells in Susac syndrome. Random hexamers were used to reverse transcribe an amount of 0.5 to 1 ug RNA. MiXCR, run by TCRdb on the immunoSEQ multiplex PCR reads, gives a single entry per CDR3 protein. The profile shows 90,000 or so distinct CDR3 sequences, just under 95% of them singletons. V was clipped by 5 bases and J by 3 bases; unmatched bases: 5. The germline CDR1 and CDR2 sequences are SEHNR and FQNEAQ (reference sequence). This CDR3 is built from 16 residues. The V call is TRBV7-9, the J call TRBJ1-3, with 12 bases fitting TRBD1. The sequenced sample was CD8+ T cells from PBMCs. This TCR was recovered from a human donor in good health. The CDR3 nucleotides read TGTGCCAGCAGCGGGACAGGGGGCGAGTTTGGAAACACCATATATTTT. Amino acids: CASSGTGGEFGNTIYF.